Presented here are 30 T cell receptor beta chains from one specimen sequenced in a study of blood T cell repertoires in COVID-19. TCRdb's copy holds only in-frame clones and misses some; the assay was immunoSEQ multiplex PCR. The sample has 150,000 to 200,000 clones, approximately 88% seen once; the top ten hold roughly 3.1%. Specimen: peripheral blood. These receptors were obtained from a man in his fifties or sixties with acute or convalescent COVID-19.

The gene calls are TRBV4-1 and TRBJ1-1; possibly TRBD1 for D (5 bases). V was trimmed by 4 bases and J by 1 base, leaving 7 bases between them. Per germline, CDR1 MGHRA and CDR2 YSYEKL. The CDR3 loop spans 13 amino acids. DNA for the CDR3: TGCGCCAGCAGCCTACAGGAGAACACTGAAGCTTTCTTT. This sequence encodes CASSLQENTEAFF.

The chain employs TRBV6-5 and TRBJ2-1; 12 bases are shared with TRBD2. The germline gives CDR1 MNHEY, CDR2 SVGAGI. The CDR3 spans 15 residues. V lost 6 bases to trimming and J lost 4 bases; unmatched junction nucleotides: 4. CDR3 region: CASSSTSGGYNEQFF. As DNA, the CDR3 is TGTGCCAGCAGCTCAACTAGCGGGGGGTACAATGAGCAGTTCTTC.

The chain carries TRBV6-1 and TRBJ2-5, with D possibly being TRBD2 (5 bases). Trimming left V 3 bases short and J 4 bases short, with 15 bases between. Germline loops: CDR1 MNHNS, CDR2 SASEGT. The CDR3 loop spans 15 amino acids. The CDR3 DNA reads TGTGCCAGCAGTGATATGAGGTCTCGGGGAGAGACCCAGTACTTC. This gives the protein CASSDMRSRGETQYF.

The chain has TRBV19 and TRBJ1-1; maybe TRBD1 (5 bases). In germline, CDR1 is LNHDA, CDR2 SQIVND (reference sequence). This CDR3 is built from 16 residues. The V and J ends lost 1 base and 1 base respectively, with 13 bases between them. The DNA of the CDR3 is TGTGCCAGTAGTATAGTTCGCGGGGCACAGAACACTGAAGCTTTCTTT. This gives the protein CASSIVRGAQNTEAFF.

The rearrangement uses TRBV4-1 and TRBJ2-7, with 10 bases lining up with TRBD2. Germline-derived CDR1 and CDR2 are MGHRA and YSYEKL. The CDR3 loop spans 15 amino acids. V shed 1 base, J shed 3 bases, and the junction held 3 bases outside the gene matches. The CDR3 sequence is CASSQGASGGYEQYF. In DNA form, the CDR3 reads TGCGCCAGCAGCCAAGGCGCTAGCGGGGGCTACGAGCAGTACTTC.

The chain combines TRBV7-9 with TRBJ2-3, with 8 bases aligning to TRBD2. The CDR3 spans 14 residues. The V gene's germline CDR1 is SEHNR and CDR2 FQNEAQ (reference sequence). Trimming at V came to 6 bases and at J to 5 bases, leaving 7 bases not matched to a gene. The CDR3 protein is CASRGSGGGDTQYF. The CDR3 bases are TGTGCCAGCAGAGGGAGCGGGGGCGGAGATACGCAGTATTTT.

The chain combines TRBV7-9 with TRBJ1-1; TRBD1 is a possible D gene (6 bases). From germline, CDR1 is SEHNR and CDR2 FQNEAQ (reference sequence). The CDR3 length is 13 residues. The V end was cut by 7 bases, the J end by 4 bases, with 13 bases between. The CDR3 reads CASNQGGGTEAFF. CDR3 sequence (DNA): TGTGCCAGCAACCAAGGGGGGGGCACTGAAGCTTTCTTT.

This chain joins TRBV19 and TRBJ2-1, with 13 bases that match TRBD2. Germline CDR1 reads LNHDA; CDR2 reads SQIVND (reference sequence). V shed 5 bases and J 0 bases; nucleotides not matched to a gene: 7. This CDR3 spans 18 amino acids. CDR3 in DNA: TGTGCCAGTAGTCCGGGGACTAGCGGGGAGAGCTCCTACAATGAGCAGTTCTTC. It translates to CASSPGTSGESSYNEQFF. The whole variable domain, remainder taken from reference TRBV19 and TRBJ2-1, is DGGITQSPKYLFRKEGQNVTLSCEQNLNHDAMYWYRQDPGQGLRLIYYSQIVNDFQKGDIAEGYSVSREKKESFPLTVTSAQKNPTAFYLCASSPGTSGESSYNEQFFGPGTRLTVL.

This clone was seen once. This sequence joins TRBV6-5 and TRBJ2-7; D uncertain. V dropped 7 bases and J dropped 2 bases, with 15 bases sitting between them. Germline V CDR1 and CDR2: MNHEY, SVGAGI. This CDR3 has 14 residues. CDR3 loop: CASTTPRSPYEQYF. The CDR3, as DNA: TGTGCCAGCACAACGCCAAGGAGCCCCTACGAGCAGTACTTC.

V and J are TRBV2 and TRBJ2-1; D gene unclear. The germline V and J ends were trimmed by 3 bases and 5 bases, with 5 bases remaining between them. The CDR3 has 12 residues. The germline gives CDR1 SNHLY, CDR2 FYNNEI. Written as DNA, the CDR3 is TGTGCCAGCAGTGACCCTGACAATGAGCAGTTCTTC. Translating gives CASSDPDNEQFF.

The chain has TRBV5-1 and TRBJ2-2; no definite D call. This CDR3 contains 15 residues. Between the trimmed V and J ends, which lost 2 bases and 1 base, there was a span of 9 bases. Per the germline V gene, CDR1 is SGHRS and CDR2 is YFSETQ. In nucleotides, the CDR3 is TGCGCCAGCAGCTTTGTAGCCGGGAACACCGGGGAGCTGTTTTTT. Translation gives CASSFVAGNTGELFF.

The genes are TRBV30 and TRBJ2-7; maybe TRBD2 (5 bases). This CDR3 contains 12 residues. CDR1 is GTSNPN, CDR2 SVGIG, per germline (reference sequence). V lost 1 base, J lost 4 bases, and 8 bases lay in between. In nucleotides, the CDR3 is TGTGCCTGGAGTGCGGGGAAGTACGAGCAGTACTTC. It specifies CAWSAGKYEQYF.

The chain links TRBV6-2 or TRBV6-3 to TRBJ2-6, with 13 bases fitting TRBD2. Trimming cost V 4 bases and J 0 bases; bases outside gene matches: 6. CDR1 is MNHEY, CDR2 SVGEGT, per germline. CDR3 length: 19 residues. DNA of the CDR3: TGTGCCAGCAGTTTAGGACTAGCGGGGGTCAGCTCTGGGGCCAACGTCCTGACTTTC. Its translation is CASSLGLAGVSSGANVLTF.

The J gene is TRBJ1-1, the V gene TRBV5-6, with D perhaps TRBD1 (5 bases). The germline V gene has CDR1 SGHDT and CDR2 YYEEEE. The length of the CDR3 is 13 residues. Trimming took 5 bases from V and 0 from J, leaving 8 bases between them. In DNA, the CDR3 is TGTGCCAGCAGTTCAGGGCTGAACACTGAAGCTTTCTTT. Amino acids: CASSSGLNTEAFF. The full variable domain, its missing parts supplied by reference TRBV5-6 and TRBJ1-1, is DAGVTQSPTHLIKTRGQQVTLRCSPKSGHDTVSWYQQALGQGPQFIFQYYEEEERQRGNFPDRFSGHQFPNYSSELNVNALLLGDSALYLCASSSGLNTEAFFGQGTRLTVV.

CDR3 in amino acids: CASSKDGHGDTEAFF. CDR3 coding DNA: TGTGCCAGCAGCAAAGATGGACATGGGGACACTGAAGCTTTCTTT. This chain uses TRBV21-1 with TRBJ1-1; TRBD1, the table's D call, lacks a check against the DNA. TRBV21-1 is recorded as a pseudogene. This CDR3 region has 15 residues.

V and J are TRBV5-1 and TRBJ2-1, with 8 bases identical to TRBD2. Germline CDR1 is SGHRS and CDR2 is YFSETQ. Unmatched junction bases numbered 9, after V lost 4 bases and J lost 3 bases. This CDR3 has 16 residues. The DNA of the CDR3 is TGCGCCAGCAGCCTAAGAGGCACTAGCGGCTACAATGAGCAGTTCTTC. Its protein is CASSLRGTSGYNEQFF.

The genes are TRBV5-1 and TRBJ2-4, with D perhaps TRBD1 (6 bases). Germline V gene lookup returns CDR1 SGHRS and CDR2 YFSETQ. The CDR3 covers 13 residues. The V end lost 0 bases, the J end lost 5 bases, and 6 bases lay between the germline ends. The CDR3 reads CASSLGQENIQYF. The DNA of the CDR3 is TGCGCCAGCAGCTTGGGACAGGAAAACATTCAGTACTTC.

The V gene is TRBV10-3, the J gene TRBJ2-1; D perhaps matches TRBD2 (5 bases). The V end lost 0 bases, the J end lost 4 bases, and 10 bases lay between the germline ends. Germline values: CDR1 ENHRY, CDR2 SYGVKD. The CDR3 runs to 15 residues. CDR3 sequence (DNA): TGTGCCATCAGTGAGTCGGGTCTAGCTTACAATGAGCAGTTCTTC. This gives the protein CAISESGLAYNEQFF.

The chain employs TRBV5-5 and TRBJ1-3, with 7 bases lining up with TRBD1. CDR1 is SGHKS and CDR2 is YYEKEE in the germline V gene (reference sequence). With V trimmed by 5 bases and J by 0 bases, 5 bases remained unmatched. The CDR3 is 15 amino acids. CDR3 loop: CASRGQPYSGNTIYF. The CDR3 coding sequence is TGTGCCAGCAGGGGACAGCCGTACTCTGGAAACACCATATATTTT.

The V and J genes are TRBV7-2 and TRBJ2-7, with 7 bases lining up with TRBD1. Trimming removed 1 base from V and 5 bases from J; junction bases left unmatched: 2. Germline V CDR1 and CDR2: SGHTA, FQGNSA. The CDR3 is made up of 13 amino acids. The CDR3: CASSLDRGNEQYF. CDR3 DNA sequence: TGTGCCAGCAGCTTAGACAGGGGCAACGAGCAGTACTTC. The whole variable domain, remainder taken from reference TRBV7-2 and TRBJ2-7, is GAGVSQSPSNKVTEKGKDVELRCDPISGHTALYWYRQSLGQGLEFLIYFQGNSAPDKSGLPSDRFSAERTGGSVSTLTIQRTQQEDSAVYLCASSLDRGNEQYFGPGTRLTVT.

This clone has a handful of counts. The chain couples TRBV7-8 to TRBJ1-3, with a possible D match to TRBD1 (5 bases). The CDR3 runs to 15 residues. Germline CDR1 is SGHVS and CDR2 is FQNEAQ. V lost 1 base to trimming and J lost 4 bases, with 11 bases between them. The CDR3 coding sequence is TGTGCCAGCAGCTTAGTGGGGGGAACAGGAAACACCATATATTTT. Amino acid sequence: CASSLVGGTGNTIYF.

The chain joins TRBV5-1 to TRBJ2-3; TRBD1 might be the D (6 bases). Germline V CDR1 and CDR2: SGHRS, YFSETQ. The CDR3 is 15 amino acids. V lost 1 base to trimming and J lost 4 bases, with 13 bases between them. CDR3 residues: CASSLRTGGPDTQYF. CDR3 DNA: TGCGCCAGCAGCTTGAGGACTGGGGGCCCAGATACGCAGTATTTT.

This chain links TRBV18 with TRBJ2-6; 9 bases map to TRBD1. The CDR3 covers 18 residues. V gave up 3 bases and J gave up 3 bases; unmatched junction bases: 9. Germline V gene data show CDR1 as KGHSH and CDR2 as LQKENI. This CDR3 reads CASSPPGQGPLGANVLTF. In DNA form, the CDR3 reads TGTGCCAGCTCACCTCCGGGACAGGGACCCCTTGGGGCCAACGTCCTGACTTTC.

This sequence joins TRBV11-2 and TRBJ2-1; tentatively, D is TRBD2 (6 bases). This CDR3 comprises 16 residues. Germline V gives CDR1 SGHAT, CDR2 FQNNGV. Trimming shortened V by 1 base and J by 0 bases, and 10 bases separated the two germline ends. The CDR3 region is CASSLGGDLSYNEQFF. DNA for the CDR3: TGTGCCAGCAGCTTAGGCGGGGACCTCTCCTACAATGAGCAGTTCTTC.

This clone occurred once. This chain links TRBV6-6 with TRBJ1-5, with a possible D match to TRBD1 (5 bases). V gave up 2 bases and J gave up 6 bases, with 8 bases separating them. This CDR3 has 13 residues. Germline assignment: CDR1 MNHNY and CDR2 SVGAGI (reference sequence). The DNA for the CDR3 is TGTGCCAGCAGTTACGGGGGGGGTCAGCCCCAGCATTTT. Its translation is CASSYGGGQPQHF.

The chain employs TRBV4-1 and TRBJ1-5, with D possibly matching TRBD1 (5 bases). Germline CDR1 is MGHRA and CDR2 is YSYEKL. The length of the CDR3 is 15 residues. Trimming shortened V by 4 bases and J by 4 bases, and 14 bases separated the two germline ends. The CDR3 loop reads CASSLGRGLNQPQHF. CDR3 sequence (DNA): TGCGCCAGCAGCCTAGGAAGGGGTCTAAATCAGCCCCAGCATTTT.

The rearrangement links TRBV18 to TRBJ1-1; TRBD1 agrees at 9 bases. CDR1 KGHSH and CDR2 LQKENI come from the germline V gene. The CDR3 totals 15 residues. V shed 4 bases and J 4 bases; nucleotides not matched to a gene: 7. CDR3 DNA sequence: TGTGCCAGCTCACTACAGGGGGCTATTGGCACTGAAGCTTTCTTT. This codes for CASSLQGAIGTEAFF. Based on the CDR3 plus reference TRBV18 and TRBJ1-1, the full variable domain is NAGVMQNPRHLVRRRGQEARLRCSPMKGHSHVYWYRQLPEEGLKFMVYLQKENIIDESGMPKERFSAEFPKEGPSILRIQQVVRGDSAAYFCASSLQGAIGTEAFFGQGTRLTVV.

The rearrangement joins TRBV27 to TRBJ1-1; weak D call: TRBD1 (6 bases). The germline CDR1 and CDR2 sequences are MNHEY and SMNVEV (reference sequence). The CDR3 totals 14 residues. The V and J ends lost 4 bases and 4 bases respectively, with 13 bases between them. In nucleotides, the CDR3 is TGTGCCAGCAGTTCTAACGGACAGCTCACTGAAGCTTTCTTT. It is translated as CASSSNGQLTEAFF.

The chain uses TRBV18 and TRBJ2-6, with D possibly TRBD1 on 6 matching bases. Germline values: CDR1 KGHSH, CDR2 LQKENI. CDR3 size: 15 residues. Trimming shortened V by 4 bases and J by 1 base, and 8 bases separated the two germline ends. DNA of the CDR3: TGTGCCAGCTCACGACAGGAATCTGGGGCCAACGTCCTGACTTTC. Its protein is CASSRQESGANVLTF.

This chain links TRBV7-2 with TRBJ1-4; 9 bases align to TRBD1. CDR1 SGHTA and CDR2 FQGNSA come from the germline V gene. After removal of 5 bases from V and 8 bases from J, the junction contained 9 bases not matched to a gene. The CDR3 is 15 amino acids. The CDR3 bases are TGTGCCAGCAGCCGCCCCGGACAGGGGATAGAAAAACTGTTTTTT. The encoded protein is CASSRPGQGIEKLFF. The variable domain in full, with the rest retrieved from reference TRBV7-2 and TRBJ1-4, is GAGVSQSPSNKVTEKGKDVELRCDPISGHTALYWYRQSLGQGLEFLIYFQGNSAPDKSGLPSDRFSAERTGGSVSTLTIQRTQQEDSAVYLCASSRPGQGIEKLFFGSGTQLSVL.